What follows describes a single T cell receptor (beta chain). Germline V gene data show CDR1 as LNHDA and CDR2 as SQIVND (reference sequence). The CDR3 consists of 13 residues. The ends were cut back, 8 bases at V and 5 bases at J, with 10 bases in the middle. This entry belongs to a study of blood T cell repertoires in COVID-19. Study-wide background: Collection of acute and convalescent COVID-19 samples took place in the United States, Italy and Spain. Sources were T cells, B-cell-depleted T cells, or PBMCs; the material itself was cDNA or gDNA.

Clones were sequenced by immunoSEQ multiplex PCR, and TCRdb holds only the in-frame ones, with some missing. The sample consists of about 360,000 clones, approximately 86% of them appearing once. This chain links TRBV19 with TRBJ2-6; D remains unclear. The specimen was peripheral blood. This clonotype was sampled from a woman in her sixties with COVID-19, enrolled during active disease. The CDR3 DNA reads as TGTGCCAGTCAAACATATCGGGCCAACGTCCTGACTTTC. The encoded protein is CASQTYRANVLTF.